Listed here are 5 T cell receptor beta chains from one sample, sequenced in a study of blood T cell repertoires in COVID-19. Assay used: immunoSEQ multiplex PCR; TCRdb lists only in-frame clones, some missing. The sample consists of 200,000 to 300,000 clones, around 85% of them appearing once. The sequencing sample was made of PBMCs or T cells enriched from blood (not recorded which). These receptors came from a woman aged 40 to 49 with acute COVID-19.

The chain has TRBV20-1 and TRBJ1-5, with a weak D call TRBD1 (5 bases). The V end was cut by 4 bases, the J end by 9 bases, with 10 bases between. The CDR3 loop spans 11 amino acids. The V gene's germline CDR1 is DFQATT and CDR2 SNEGSKA (reference sequence). The CDR3 nucleotides read TGCAGTGCTAAAACCCAGGGGCCCCAGCATTTT. This codes for CSAKTQGPQHF.

The chain employs TRBV27 and TRBJ2-7, with 11 bases that match TRBD2. CDR1 is MNHEY, CDR2 SMNVEV, per germline (reference sequence). The CDR3 sequence is 16 residues long. The V and J ends lost 7 bases and 2 bases, in that order; junction bases with no gene match: 10. The CDR3 sequence: CASTSLTSGSPYEQYF. The CDR3 DNA follows: TGTGCCAGCACCTCCTTAACTAGCGGGAGTCCCTACGAGCAGTACTTC.

The V call is TRBV24-1, the J call TRBJ1-2; D unresolved. Germline assignment: CDR1 KGHDR and CDR2 SFDVKD. CDR3 length: 13 residues. Trimming cost V 0 bases and J 6 bases, with 7 bases left between them. The DNA of the CDR3 is TGTGCCACCAGTGATTTGGCGGGGAATGGCTACACCTTC. Its protein is CATSDLAGNGYTF.

The genes are TRBV5-1 and TRBJ1-3; 7 nucleotides agree with TRBD1. J gave up 3 bases and V 5 bases, and 8 bases lay outside the gene matches. Germline V lookup: CDR1 SGHRS, CDR2 YFSETQ. This CDR3 spans 15 amino acids. In nucleotides, the CDR3 is TGCGCCAGCAGGGAGACAGGGTTTGATGGAAACACCATATATTTT. It specifies CASRETGFDGNTIYF.

The V gene is TRBV3-1 (or the pseudogene TRBV3-2), the J gene TRBJ2-5, with 11 bases identical to TRBD2. This CDR3 contains 15 residues. J lost 4 bases, V lost 4 bases, and 5 bases had no gene match. Germline lookup yields CDR1 LGHDT and CDR2 YNNKEL (reference sequence). The CDR3 loop is CASSRGTSGGETQYF. The CDR3, as DNA: TGTGCCAGCAGCCGCGGGACTAGCGGAGGAGAGACCCAGTACTTC.